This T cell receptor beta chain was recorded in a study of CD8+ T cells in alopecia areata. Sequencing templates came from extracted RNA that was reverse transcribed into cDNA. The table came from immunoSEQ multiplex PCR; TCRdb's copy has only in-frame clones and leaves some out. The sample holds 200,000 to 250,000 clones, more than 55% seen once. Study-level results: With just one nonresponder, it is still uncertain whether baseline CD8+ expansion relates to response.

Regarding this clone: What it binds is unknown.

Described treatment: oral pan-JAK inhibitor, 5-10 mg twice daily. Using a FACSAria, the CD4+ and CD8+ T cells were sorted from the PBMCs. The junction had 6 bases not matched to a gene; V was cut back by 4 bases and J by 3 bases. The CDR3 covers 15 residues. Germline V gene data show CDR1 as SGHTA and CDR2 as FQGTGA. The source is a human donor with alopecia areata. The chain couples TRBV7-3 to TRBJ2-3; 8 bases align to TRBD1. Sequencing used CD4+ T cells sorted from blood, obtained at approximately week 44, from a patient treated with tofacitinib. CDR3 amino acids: CASSSTGDTTDTQYF. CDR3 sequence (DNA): TGTGCCAGCAGCTCGACAGGGGATACTACAGATACGCAGTATTTT.